Sequencing of this T cell receptor beta chain was carried out in a study of regulatory T cells. Study findings and constraints: In CD3G-deficient patients, conventional CD4+ T cells were enriched for hydrophobic CDR3 residues at positions 6 and 7.

The primer mix had 52 TRBV and 13 TRBJ primers. Method: immunoSEQ multiplex PCR; TCRdb's copy keeps in-frame clones and lacks some. Of about 15,000 clones in the sample, roughly 84% are singletons; the top ten hold less than 9.5%. Notes on this clone: Its antigen is still unknown.

Trimming pared 5 bases from V and 0 bases from J, leaving 11 bases between. CDR3 size: 15 residues. Germline V lookup: CDR1 MDHEN, CDR2 SYDVKM. What was sequenced was conventional CD4+ T cells sorted from blood. The clonotype comes from a person aged 25 to 39 with CD3G deficiency. The chain combines TRBV28 with TRBJ1-5; D not resolved. The CDR3 protein is CASSALWGSNQPQHF. The CDR3 DNA reads TGTGCCAGCAGTGCCTTGTGGGGTAGCAATCAGCCCCAGCATTTT.